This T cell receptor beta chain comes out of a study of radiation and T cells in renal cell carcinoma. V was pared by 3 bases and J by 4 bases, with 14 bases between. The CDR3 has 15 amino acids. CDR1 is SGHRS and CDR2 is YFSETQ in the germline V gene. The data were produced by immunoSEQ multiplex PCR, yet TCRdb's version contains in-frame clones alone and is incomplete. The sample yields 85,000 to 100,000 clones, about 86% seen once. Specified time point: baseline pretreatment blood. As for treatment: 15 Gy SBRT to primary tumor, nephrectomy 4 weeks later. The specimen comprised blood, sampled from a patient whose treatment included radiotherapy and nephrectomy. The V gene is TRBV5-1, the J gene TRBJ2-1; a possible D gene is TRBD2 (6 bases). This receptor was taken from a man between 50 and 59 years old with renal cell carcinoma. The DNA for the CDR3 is TGCGCCAGCAGCTACCTGCCGGGAGATTACAATGAGCAGTTCTTC. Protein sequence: CASSYLPGDYNEQFF.